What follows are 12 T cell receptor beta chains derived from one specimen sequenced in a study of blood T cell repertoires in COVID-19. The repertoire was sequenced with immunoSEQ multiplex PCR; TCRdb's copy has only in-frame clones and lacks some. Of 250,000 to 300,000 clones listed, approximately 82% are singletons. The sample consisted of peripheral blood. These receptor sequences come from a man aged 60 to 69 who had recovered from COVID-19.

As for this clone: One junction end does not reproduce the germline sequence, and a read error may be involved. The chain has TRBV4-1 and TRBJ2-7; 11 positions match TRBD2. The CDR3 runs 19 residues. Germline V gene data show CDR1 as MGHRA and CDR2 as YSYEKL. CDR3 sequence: CASSQDLGLAGQGSSEQYF. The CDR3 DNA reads TGCGCCAGCAGCCAAGATTTAGGACTAGCGGGCCAAGGGTCCTCCGAGCAGTACTTC.

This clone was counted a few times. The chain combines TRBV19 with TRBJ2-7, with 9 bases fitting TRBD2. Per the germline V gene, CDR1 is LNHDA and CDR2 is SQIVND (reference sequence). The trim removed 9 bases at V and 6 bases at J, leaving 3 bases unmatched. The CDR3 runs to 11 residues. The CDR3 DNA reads TGTGCCAGCCGGCGGGGGGGCGAGCAGTACTTC. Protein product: CASRRGGEQYF. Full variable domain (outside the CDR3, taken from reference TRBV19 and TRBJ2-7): DGGITQSPKYLFRKEGQNVTLSCEQNLNHDAMYWYRQDPGQGLRLIYYSQIVNDFQKGDIAEGYSVSREKKESFPLTVTSAQKNPTAFYLCASRRGGEQYFGPGTRLTVT.

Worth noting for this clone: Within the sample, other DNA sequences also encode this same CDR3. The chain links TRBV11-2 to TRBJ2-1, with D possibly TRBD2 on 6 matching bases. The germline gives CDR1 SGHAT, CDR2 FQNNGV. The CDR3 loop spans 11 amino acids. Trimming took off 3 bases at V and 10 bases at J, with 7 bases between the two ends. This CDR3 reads CASSLLAEQFF. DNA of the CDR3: TGTGCCAGCAGCTTGCTAGCGGAGCAGTTCTTC.

CDR3 nucleotides: TGCAGTGCTAGTGGGCGGATGAACACTGAAGCTTTCTTT. Protein sequence: CSASGRMNTEAFF. The chain employs TRBV20-1 and TRBJ1-1, with D unresolved. The germline V gene encodes CDR1 DFQATT and CDR2 SNEGSKA (reference sequence). Between the trimmed V and J ends, which lost 3 bases and 0 bases, there was a span of 8 bases. CDR3 length: 13 amino acids.

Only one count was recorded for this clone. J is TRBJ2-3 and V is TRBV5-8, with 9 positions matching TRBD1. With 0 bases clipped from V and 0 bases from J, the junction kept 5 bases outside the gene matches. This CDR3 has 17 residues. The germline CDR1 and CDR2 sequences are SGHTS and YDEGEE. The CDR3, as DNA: TGTGCCAGCAGCTTGGGGACAGGGGTCGTTAGCACAGATACGCAGTATTTT. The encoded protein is CASSLGTGVVSTDTQYF.

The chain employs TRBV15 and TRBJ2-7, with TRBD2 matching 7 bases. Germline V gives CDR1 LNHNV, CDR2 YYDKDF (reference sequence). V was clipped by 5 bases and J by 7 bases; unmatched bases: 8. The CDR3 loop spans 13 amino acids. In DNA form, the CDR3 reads TGTGCCACCAGCGGGAGGGGCCCTCGGGAGCAGTACTTC. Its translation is CATSGRGPREQYF. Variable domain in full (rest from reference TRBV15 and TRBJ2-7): DAMVIQNPRYQVTQFGKPVTLSCSQTLNHNVMYWYQQKSSQAPKLLFHYYDKDFNNEADTPDNFQSRRPNTSFCFLDIRSPGLGDTAMYLCATSGRGPREQYFGPGTRLTVT.

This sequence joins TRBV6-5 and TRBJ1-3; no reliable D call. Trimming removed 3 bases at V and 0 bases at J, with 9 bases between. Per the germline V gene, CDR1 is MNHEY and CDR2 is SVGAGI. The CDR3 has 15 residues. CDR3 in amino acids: CASSYLPGSGNTIYF. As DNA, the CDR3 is TGTGCCAGCAGTTATCTCCCCGGCTCTGGAAACACCATATATTTT.

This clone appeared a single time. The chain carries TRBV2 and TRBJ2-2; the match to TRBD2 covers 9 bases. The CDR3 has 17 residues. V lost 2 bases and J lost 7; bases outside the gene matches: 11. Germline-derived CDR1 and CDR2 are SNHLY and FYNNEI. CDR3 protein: CASSESLAGGPGGELFF. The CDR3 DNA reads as TGTGCCAGCAGTGAATCATTGGCGGGAGGGCCCGGCGGGGAGCTGTTTTTT.

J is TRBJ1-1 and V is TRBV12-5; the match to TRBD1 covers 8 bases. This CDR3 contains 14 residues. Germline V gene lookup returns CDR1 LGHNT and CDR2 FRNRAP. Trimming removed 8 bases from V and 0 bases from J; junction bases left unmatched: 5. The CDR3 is CASRQGTMNTEAFF. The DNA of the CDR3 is TGTGCTAGTAGACAGGGGACTATGAACACTGAAGCTTTCTTT.

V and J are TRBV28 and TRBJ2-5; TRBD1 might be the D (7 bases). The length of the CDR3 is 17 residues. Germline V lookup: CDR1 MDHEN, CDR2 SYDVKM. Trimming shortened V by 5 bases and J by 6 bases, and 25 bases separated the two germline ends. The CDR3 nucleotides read TGTGCCAGCAGTCCTATCGCCCAGGGGTCAGGGGGGAAGACCCAGTACTTC. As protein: CASSPIAQGSGGKTQYF.

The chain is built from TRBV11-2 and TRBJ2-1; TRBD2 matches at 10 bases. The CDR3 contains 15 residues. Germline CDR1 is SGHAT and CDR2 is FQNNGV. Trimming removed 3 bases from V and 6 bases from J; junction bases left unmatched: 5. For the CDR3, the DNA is TGTGCCAGCAGCTTTGGTCTAGCGGGGGCCAATGAGCAGTTCTTC. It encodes CASSFGLAGANEQFF.

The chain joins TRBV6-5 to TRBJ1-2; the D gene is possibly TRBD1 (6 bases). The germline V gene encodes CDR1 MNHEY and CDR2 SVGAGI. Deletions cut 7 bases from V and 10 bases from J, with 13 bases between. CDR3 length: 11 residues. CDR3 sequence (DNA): TGTGCCAGCAAGACAGGTCTTCACTACACCTTC. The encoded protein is CASKTGLHYTF.